Listed below are T cell receptor beta chains from one sample, sequenced in a study of graft-versus-host responses after intestinal transplantation. The assay was immunoSEQ multiplex PCR, and TCRdb's table has in-frame clones only and misses some. Of over 65,000 clones in the sample, approximately 89% were seen once. No antigen has been assigned to these receptors. This specimen consisted of unstimulated CD8+ T cells sorted from spleen or lymph node cells, obtained before transplant. The receptor set was obtained from a human donor who was the organ donor for an intestinal transplant. Each CDR3 is given with its conserved first and last residue.

TRBJ2-7,TRBV5-1,CASSLAPTYEQYF
TRBJ1-5,TRBV6-5,CASSYGDSNQPQHF
TRBJ1-1,TRBV5-1,CASSLGDRGYPEAFF
TRBJ2-7,TRBV5-5,CASSRDNYYEQYF
TRBJ2-3,TRBV5-1,CASSWASGGTDTQYF
TRBJ2-7,TRBV5-1,CASSFPKQGKDYEQYF
TRBJ2-2,TRBV2,CASSEEGQGVSGELFF
TRBJ2-1,TRBV11-3,CASSLGRAVTNEQFF
TRBJ1-5,TRBV6-5,CASSYGSSNQPQHF
TRBJ1-3,TRBV19,CASSTPRGVGGNTIYF
TRBJ2-7,TRBV7-9,CASSSGTSDSYEQYF
TRBJ2-1,TRBV19,CASSIGTQYNEQFF
TRBJ1-5,TRBV6-1,CASSEARTPEPQHF
TRBJ1-1,TRBV30,CAWSRGLGTEAFF
TRBJ2-2,TRBV13,CASSHRDNNYPPVTGELFF
TRBJ2-7,TRBV11-2,CASSAVEAYEQYF
TRBJ1-1,TRBV9,CASSEQGNTEAFF
TRBJ2-1,TRBV6-5,CASSEGYYNEQFF
TRBJ2-7,TRBV6-1,CASSEQASGRSREQYF
TRBJ1-5,TRBV27,CASSLSGVNQPQHF
-,TRBV7-9,CASSSQGFSYEQYF
TRBJ2-5,TRBV14,CASSQLERGRETQYF
TRBJ1-4,TRBV30,CAWSVRAVRGKLFF
TRBJ2-7,TRBV19,CASSIGWNEQYF
TRBJ2-1,TRBV4-1,CASSLAGGHYNEQFF
TRBJ1-5,TRBV4-1,CASSQEATSNQPQHF
TRBJ2-1,TRBV18,CASSPTLGGLVAYNEQFF
TRBJ2-5,TRBV4-1,CASSQRLAGGLKEQETQYF
TRBJ1-1,TRBV7-9,CASSFGGQGLRAFF
TRBJ1-3,TRBV5-3,CARLPRSGNTIYF
TRBJ2-1,TRBV7-3,CASSLFGVVWNEQFF
TRBJ2-1,TRBV28,CASSLNGGEDEQFF
TRBJ2-2,TRBV9,CASSSAVGSAGELFF
TRBJ2-7,TRBV6-1,CASSEIGGIYEQYF
TRBJ2-4,TRBV5-1,CASSLFSGGNIQYF
TRBJ1-4,TRBV6-5,CASRMGGGIEKLFF
TRBJ1-5,TRBV5-6,CASSLAGGSNQPQHF
TRBJ1-3,TRBV7-9,CASRTSSGYSGNTIYF
TRBJ1-1,TRBV10-1,CASSESTAGLNGEAFF
TRBJ2-7,TRBV21-1,CASSKTSYEQYF
TRBJ1-2,TRBV13,CASSLGRGADNYGYTF
TRBJ1-1,TRBV27,CASSLGPGGTEAFF
TRBJ2-7,TRBV11-2,CASSLEGPYYEQYF
TRBJ2-7,TRBV6-1,CASRGTGSLTDEQYF
TRBJ1-2,TRBV6-5,CASSYWPGEYGYTF
TRBJ2-3,TRBV11-3,CASSPASPTDTQYF
TRBJ2-7,TRBV10-1,CASDATSVGGGYEQYF
TRBJ1-5,TRBV29-1,CSVGMAGFDQPQHF
TRBJ2-3,TRBV5-6,CASSLPGQYHTDTQYF
TRBJ1-2,TRBV7-3,CASSLTGDDGYTF
TRBJ1-6,TRBV5-1,CASSSEDSYNSPLHF
TRBJ2-7,TRBV11-2,CASSLDHGSGYEQYF
TRBJ2-7,TRBV6-5,CASSYPSGVTFEQYF
TRBJ2-3,TRBV11-3,CASSEAHYGGAQYF
TRBJ1-1,TRBV5-5,CASSLAVRESTEAFF